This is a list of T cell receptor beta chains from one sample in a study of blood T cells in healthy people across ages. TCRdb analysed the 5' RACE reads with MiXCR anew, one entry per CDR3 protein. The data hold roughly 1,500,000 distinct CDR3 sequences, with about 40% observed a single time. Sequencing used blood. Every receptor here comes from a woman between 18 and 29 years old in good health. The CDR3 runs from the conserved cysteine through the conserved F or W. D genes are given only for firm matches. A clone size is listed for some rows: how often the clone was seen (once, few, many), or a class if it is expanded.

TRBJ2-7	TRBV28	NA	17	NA	CASSSAEGGRGTYEQYF	TGTGCCAGCAGTTCTGCCGAGGGGGGGCGGGGGACCTACGAGCAGTACTTC
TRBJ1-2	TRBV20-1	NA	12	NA	CSASRVLGGYTF	TGCAGTGCTAGTCGGGTGTTAGGGGGCTACACCTTC
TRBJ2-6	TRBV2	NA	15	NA	CASSTGTSGANVLTF	TGTGCCAGCAGCACGGGGACATCTGGGGCCAACGTCCTGACTTTC
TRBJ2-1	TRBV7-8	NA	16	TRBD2	CASSLSVLAGVDEQFF	TGTGCCAGCAGCCTGTCGGTACTAGCGGGAGTGGATGAGCAGTTCTTC
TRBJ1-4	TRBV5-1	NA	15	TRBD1	CASSATGTVNEKLFF	TGCGCCAGCAGCGCGACAGGGACCGTGAATGAAAAACTGTTTTTT
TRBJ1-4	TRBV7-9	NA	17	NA	CASTSGAGELGNEKLFF	TGTGCCAGCACTTCCGGGGCAGGAGAGCTCGGAAATGAAAAACTGTTTTTT
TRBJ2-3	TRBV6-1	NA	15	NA	CASSVEGAKAYTQYF	TGTGCCAGCAGTGTGGAGGGGGCCAAAGCATATACGCAGTATTTT
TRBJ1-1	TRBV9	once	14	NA	CASSVDSGYTEAFF	TGTGCCAGCAGCGTAGACAGCGGGTACACTGAAGCTTTCTTT
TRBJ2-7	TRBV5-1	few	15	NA	CASSTRQGSGYEQYF	TGCGCCAGCAGCACGCGGCAGGGCAGTGGCTACGAGCAGTACTTC
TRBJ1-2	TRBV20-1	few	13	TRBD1	CSAARDRDYGYTF	TGCAGTGCTGCAAGGGACAGGGACTATGGCTACACCTTC
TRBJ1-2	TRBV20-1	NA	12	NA	CSATRGDYGYTF	TGCAGTGCTACCAGGGGTGACTATGGCTACACCTTC
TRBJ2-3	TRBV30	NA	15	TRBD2	CAAEAGTSKPDTQYF	TGTGCCGCCGAAGCCGGGACTAGTAAACCAGATACGCAGTATTTT
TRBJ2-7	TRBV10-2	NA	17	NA	CASSESLGGRTSYEQYF	TGCGCCAGCAGTGAGTCGCTTGGGGGACGAACATCCTACGAGCAGTACTTC
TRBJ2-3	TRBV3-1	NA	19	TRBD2	CASSRRLAGGSTSTDTQYF	TGTGCCAGCAGCCGGAGACTAGCGGGGGGATCGACTAGCACAGATACGCAGTATTTT
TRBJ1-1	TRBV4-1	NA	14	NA	CASSQNRANTEAFF	TGCGCCAGCAGCCAAAACAGGGCTAACACTGAAGCTTTCTTT
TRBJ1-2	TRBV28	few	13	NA	CASSVDRPYGYTF	TGTGCCAGCAGTGTTGACAGGCCCTATGGCTACACCTTC
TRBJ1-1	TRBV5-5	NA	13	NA	CASSLPGSTEAFF	TGTGCCAGCAGCTTGCCCGGGAGCACTGAAGCTTTCTTT
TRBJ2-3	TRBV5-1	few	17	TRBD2	CASRSGTSGMQRDTQYF	TGCGCCAGCAGATCTGGGACTAGCGGGATGCAAAGGGATACGCAGTATTTT
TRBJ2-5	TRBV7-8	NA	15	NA	CASSLGPAPIETQYF	TGTGCCAGCAGCTTAGGCCCGGCTCCCATCGAGACCCAGTACTTC
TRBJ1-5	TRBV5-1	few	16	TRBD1	CASSLGDRGSNQPQHF	TGCGCCAGCAGCTTGGGCGACAGGGGCAGCAATCAGCCCCAGCATTTT
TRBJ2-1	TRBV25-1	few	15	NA	CASSEFRMQADEQFF	TGTGCCAGCAGTGAGTTCCGGATGCAAGCGGATGAGCAGTTCTTC
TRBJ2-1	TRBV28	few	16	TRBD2	CASSLMELAGPNEQFF	TGTGCCAGCAGTTTAATGGAACTAGCGGGCCCCAATGAGCAGTTCTTC
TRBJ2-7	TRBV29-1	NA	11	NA	CSVESVYEQYF	TGCAGCGTTGAATCCGTATACGAGCAGTACTTC
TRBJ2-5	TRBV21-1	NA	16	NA	CASSNRPVQGRETQYF	TGTGCCAGCAGCAATAGACCCGTTCAGGGGCGAGAGACCCAGTACTTC
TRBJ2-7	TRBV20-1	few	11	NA	CSASTTYEQYF	TGCAGTGCTAGTACGACCTACGAGCAGTACTTC
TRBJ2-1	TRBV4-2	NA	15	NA	CASSPGTASYNEQFF	TGTGCCAGCAGCCCCGGGACGGCATCCTACAATGAGCAGTTCTTC
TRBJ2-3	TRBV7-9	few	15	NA	CASSRGLVTTDTQYF	TGTGCCAGCAGCCGCGGCCTAGTGACCACAGATACGCAGTATTTT
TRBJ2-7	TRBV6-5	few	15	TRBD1	CASSLLQGAYNEQYF	TGTGCCAGCAGTTTGTTGCAGGGGGCGTACAATGAGCAGTACTTC
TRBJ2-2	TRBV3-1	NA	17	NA	CASSQEVSPVATGELFF	TGTGCCAGCAGCCAAGAGGTCTCCCCCGTTGCCACCGGGGAGCTGTTTTTT
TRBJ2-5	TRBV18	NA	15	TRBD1	CASSPPRGQGETQYF	TGTGCCAGCTCACCACCTAGAGGACAGGGAGAGACCCAGTACTTC
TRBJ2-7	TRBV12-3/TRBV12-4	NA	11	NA	CASSFANEQYF	TGTGCCAGCAGTTTTGCTAATGAGCAGTACTTC
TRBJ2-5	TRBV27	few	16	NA	CASSQSPGGVGETQYF	TGTGCCAGCAGTCAATCGCCCGGGGGAGTCGGGGAGACCCAGTACTTC
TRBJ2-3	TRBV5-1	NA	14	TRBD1	CASCQGASTDTQYF	TGCGCCAGCTGCCAGGGGGCGAGCACAGATACGCAGTATTTT
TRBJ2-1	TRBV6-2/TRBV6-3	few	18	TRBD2	CASSYGTSGTRRYNEQFF	TGTGCCAGCAGTTACGGGACTAGCGGGACCCGACGCTACAATGAGCAGTTCTTC
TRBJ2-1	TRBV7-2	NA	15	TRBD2	CASSRTSGSRNEQFF	TGTGCCAGCAGCAGGACTAGCGGGAGTAGAAATGAGCAGTTCTTC
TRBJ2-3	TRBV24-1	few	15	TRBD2	CATSDPGLAGDTQYF	TGTGCCACCAGTGACCCAGGACTAGCGGGAGATACGCAGTATTTT
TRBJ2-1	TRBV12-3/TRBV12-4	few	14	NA	CASSFRGGNNEQFF	TGTGCCAGCAGTTTCCGCGGAGGCAACAATGAGCAGTTCTTC
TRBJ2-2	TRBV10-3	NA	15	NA	CAIKGAGKDTGELFF	TGTGCCATCAAAGGGGCGGGAAAGGACACCGGGGAGCTGTTTTTT
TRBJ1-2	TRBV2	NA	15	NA	CASSEVKVGRYGYTF	TGTGCCAGCAGTGAAGTGAAGGTTGGCAGATATGGCTACACCTTC
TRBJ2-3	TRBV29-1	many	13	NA	CSVEREGPDTQYF	TGCAGCGTTGAACGTGAGGGGCCAGATACGCAGTATTTT
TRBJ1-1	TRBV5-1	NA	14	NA	CASSLVYEGTEAFF	TGCGCCAGCAGCTTGGTATATGAGGGGACTGAAGCTTTCTTT
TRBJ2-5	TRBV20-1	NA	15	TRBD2	CSARDPAGFYNEQYF	TGCAGTGCTAGAGACCCAGCGGGGTTCTACAATGAGCAGTACTTC
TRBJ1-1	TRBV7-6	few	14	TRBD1	CASSSGQGDTEAFF	TGTGCCAGCAGCTCAGGACAGGGAGACACTGAAGCTTTCTTT
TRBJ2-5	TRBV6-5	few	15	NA	CASSYLRGDQETQYF	TGTGCCAGCAGTTACTTACGGGGAGACCAAGAGACCCAGTACTTC
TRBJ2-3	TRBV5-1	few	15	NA	CASSRDGAYTDTQYF	TGCGCCAGCAGTCGGGACGGAGCATACACAGATACGCAGTATTTT
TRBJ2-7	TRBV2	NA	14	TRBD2	CAGNGGLMYNEQYF	TGTGCCGGCAACGGGGGACTAATGTACAATGAGCAGTACTTC
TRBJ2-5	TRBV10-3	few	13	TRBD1	CAITGTDQETQYF	TGTGCCATCACAGGGACAGACCAAGAGACCCAGTACTTC
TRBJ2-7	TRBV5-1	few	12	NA	CASSLRWDEQYF	TGCGCCAGCAGCTTACGATGGGACGAGCAGTACTTC
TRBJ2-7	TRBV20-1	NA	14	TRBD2	CSASPSGGDYEQYF	TGCAGTGCTAGTCCTAGCGGGGGGGACTACGAGCAGTACTTC